This is a list of T cell receptor beta chains from one sample in a study of T cell repertoires in cytomegalovirus infection. TCRdb re-analysed the reads in MiXCR, keeping a single row per CDR3 protein. The sample has fewer than 700,000 distinct CDR3 sequences, less than 25% seen once; the top ten hold 8%. The sequenced material came from CD8+ T cells from PBMCs. These receptors all stem from a human donor in good health (CMV status not recorded). Some clones in this sample may be carry-over from other donors' samples. Both conserved end residues are part of each CDR3. The order of the fields is clone size, J gene, D gene, V gene, CDR3 protein, CDR3 DNA. A D gene is named only where the DNA matches it firmly. The listing skips clone size in some rows; elsewhere it reads once, few, many or a size class.

many	TRBJ2-1	-	TRBV27	CASSPPGEQFF	TGTGCCAGCAGTCCCCCAGGTGAGCAGTTCTTC
few	TRBJ2-7	-	TRBV7-9	CASSSLLGRNGFSFHEQYF	TGTGCCAGCAGCTCATTACTGGGACGCAACGGTTTCTCTTTCCACGAGCAGTACTTC
-	TRBJ1-1	-	TRBV20-1	CSAYPWAFF	TGCAGTGCTTACCCTTGGGCTTTCTTT
few	TRBJ2-5	TRBD1	TRBV25-1	CASSSDRADSPQLRDDQYF	TGTGCCAGCAGCTCTGACAGGGCCGACTCCCCCCAATTAAGAGACGACCAGTACTTC
-	TRBJ2-7	-	TRBV20-1	CSARDRISSYEQYF	TGCAGTGCTAGAGATAGGATTAGCTCCTACGAGCAGTACTTC
-	TRBJ2-1	-	TRBV6-4	CASSEAEYNEQFF	TGTGCCAGCAGTGAAGCGGAATACAATGAGCAGTTCTTC
-	TRBJ1-3	-	TRBV7-9	CASSSRFNRSGNTIYF	TGTGCCAGCAGCTCGCGTTTTAATAGGTCTGGAAACACCATATATTTT
-	TRBJ1-5	TRBD1	TRBV5-6	CASSFGQGSGQPQHF	TGTGCCAGCAGCTTCGGACAGGGGTCGGGACAGCCCCAGCATTTT
few	TRBJ2-1	-	TRBV4-1	CASSQEPITIYNEQFF	TGCGCCAGCAGCCAAGAGCCTATCACGATTTACAATGAGCAGTTCTTC
few	TRBJ1-5	-	TRBV24-1	CATRESSNQPQHF	TGTGCCACCAGGGAGTCGAGCAATCAGCCCCAGCATTTT
few	TRBJ2-1	TRBD2	TRBV7-9	CASSSLAGGAPGNEQFF	TGTGCCAGCAGCTCCTTAGCGGGGGGGGCCCCTGGAAATGAGCAGTTCTTC
-	TRBJ2-3	-	TRBV12-3/TRBV12-4	CASSLAPNGYGDTQYF	TGTGCCAGCAGTTTAGCCCCCAACGGGTATGGGGATACGCAGTATTTT
once	TRBJ2-5	-	TRBV7-6	CVSRGGGIQETQYF	TGTGTCAGCAGAGGAGGGGGGATCCAAGAGACCCAGTACTTC
few	TRBJ1-2	-	TRBV25-1	CASSPQALYGYTF	TGTGCCAGCAGTCCACAGGCCCTCTATGGCTACACCTTC
once	TRBJ1-1	TRBD1	TRBV6-8	CASSRYRGRTEAFF	TGTGCCAGCAGTAGATACAGGGGGAGGACTGAAGCTTTCTTT
few	TRBJ1-1	TRBD1	TRBV19	CASSLTPGGQKEAFF	TGTGCCAGTAGTCTAACCCCTGGGGGACAGAAAGAAGCTTTCTTT
many	TRBJ2-1	-	TRBV6-2/TRBV6-3	CASSYRPRGGSPGIANEQFF	TGTGCCAGCAGTTACCGGCCCCGTGGAGGATCACCGGGAATTGCCAATGAGCAGTTCTTC
many	TRBJ2-1	-	TRBV28	CASLSVGGPNEQFF	TGTGCCAGCCTCTCGGTGGGGGGCCCCAATGAGCAGTTCTTC
few	TRBJ2-7	-	TRBV6-5	CASTDRFSYEQYF	TGTGCCAGCACCGACAGGTTCTCCTACGAGCAGTACTTC
-	TRBJ1-4	-	TRBV7-9	CASRPPGRNEKLFF	TGTGCCAGCAGGCCCCCGGGTCGAAATGAAAAACTGTTTTTT
few	TRBJ1-1	-	TRBV19	CASSIAGAATEAFF	TGTGCCAGTAGTATCGCGGGGGCAGCCACTGAAGCTTTCTTT
-	TRBJ2-5	-	TRBV7-9	CASSLSRGRGPREETQYF	TGTGCCAGCAGCTTATCTAGGGGTCGCGGCCCAAGAGAAGAGACCCAGTACTTC
few	TRBJ1-6	-	TRBV6-5	CASSSKTTASPLHF	TGTGCCAGCAGTTCCAAAACGACAGCTTCACCCCTCCACTTT
few	TRBJ2-1	-	TRBV19	CASSIQHSSYNEQFF	TGTGCCAGTAGTATACAGCACAGCTCCTACAATGAGCAGTTCTTC
few	TRBJ2-7	TRBD1	TRBV14	CASSQTGTGGSYEQYF	TGTGCCAGCAGCCAAACCGGGACAGGGGGATCCTACGAGCAGTACTTC
many	TRBJ1-1	TRBD1	TRBV7-2	CASSLQWAGGVHTEAFF	TGTGCCAGCAGCTTACAGTGGGCAGGGGGAGTCCACACTGAAGCTTTCTTT
many	TRBJ1-1	TRBD1	TRBV7-2	CASSRRETGLEAFF	TGTGCCAGCAGCCGTCGAGAGACAGGGCTTGAAGCTTTCTTT
many	TRBJ1-5	TRBD1	TRBV7-8	CASSFTGGDQPQHF	TGTGCCAGCAGCTTTACAGGGGGCGATCAGCCCCAGCATTTT
few	TRBJ2-4	-	TRBV20-1	CSATPGIQYF	TGCAGTGCTACCCCCGGCATTCAGTACTTC
few	TRBJ2-2	-	TRBV12-3/TRBV12-4	CASSSHTTGELFF	TGTGCCAGCAGTTCCCATACCACCGGGGAGCTGTTTTTT
-	TRBJ1-5	-	TRBV6-1	CASNPGIDQPQHF	TGTGCCAGCAACCCAGGGATAGATCAGCCCCAGCATTTT
few	TRBJ1-2	-	TRBV25-1	CATFTGSGYTF	TGTGCCACTTTTACAGGGTCTGGCTACACCTTC
many	TRBJ2-7	-	TRBV7-9	CASSSRTGPYEQYF	TGTGCCAGCAGCTCGCGGACGGGGCCCTACGAGCAGTACTTC
many	TRBJ2-7	TRBD1	TRBV12-3/TRBV12-4	CASSLTGPEDEQYF	TGTGCCAGCAGTTTGACAGGGCCCGAGGACGAGCAGTACTTC
few	TRBJ1-4	-	TRBV7-9	CASSFHSGTPEKLFF	TGTGCCAGCAGCTTTCATTCCGGGACACCTGAAAAACTGTTTTTT
-	TRBJ1-1	-	TRBV25-1	CASSAGYTGDTEAFF	TGTGCCAGCAGTGCTGGCTACACCGGGGACACTGAAGCTTTCTTT
-	TRBJ1-1	-	TRBV29-1	CSVAPDTEAFF	TGCAGCGTTGCCCCTGACACTGAAGCTTTCTTT
few	TRBJ2-3	TRBD2	TRBV7-9	CASSLVPGLAASTDTQYF	TGTGCCAGCAGCTTAGTTCCCGGACTAGCGGCTAGCACAGATACGCAGTATTTT
few	TRBJ2-7	TRBD1	TRBV15	CATSTTRGLTYEQYF	TGTGCCACCAGCACGACCAGGGGGTTAACCTACGAGCAGTACTTC